The clone carrying this T cell receptor (beta chain) occurred a few times. Germline CDR1 SGHTA, CDR2 FQGTGA. This CDR3 region has 13 residues. V lost 5 bases and J lost 10; bases outside the gene matches: 7. This specimen belongs to a study of blood T cell repertoires in COVID-19. Study at large: Spain, Italy and the United States supplied samples that represented acute and convalescent COVID-19. Sources were T cells, B-cell-depleted T cells, or PBMCs; the material itself was cDNA or gDNA.

In the authors' methods: Estimates of nucleated cell counts were drawn from the amplification of reference gene primers. TCRdb's table, derived via immunoSEQ multiplex PCR, lists solely in-frame clones and lacks some. V and J calls and clone size come straight from that table; D and trimming were deduced from the DNA. The data contain over 200,000 clones, 88% of them singletons. This sequence originates from a human donor in a cohort sampled during active COVID-19. This sequence joins TRBV7-3 and TRBJ1-1; 10 nucleotides match TRBD1. The sample comprised peripheral blood. CDR3 in amino acids: CASSLGQGRPAFF. The CDR3 coding sequence is TGTGCCAGCAGCCTGGGACAGGGGAGACCAGCTTTCTTT.